The 30 T cell receptor beta chains listed next were all sequenced from one sample in a study of cytomegalovirus exposure and HLA in healthy donors. Libraries were prepared by immunoSEQ multiplex PCR; TCRdb keeps only in-frame clonotypes and omits some of them. The table has tens of thousands of clones, more than 70% seen once. What was sequenced was PBMCs. The receptors originated from a woman between 18 and 29 years old in good health and CMV-seropositive.

This chain links TRBV11-2 with TRBJ2-7; weak D call: TRBD1 (6 bases). V dropped 4 bases and J dropped 3 bases, with 10 bases sitting between them. CDR1 and CDR2 from the germline V gene are SGHAT and FQNNGV. The CDR3 consists of 13 residues. CDR3 bases: TGTGCCAGCAGCTCTTCGGACAGCTACGAGCAGTACTTC. Translated: CASSSSDSYEQYF. The full variable domain, its missing parts supplied by reference TRBV11-2 and TRBJ2-7, is EAGVAQSPRYKIIEKRQSVAFWCNPISGHATLYWYQQILGQGPKLLIQFQNNGVVDDSQLPKDRFSAERLKGVDSTLKIQPAKLEDSAVYLCASSSSDSYEQYFGPGTRLTVT.

J is TRBJ1-2 and V is TRBV27, with 8 bases lining up with TRBD1. There are 16 residues in the CDR3. Germline V gene sequence: CDR1 MNHEY, CDR2 SMNVEV (reference sequence). V was clipped by 1 base and J by 4 bases; unmatched bases: 8. The CDR3, as DNA: TGTGCCAGCAGTTTATTCGGACAGGGCAGGAGCTATGGCTACACCTTC. Translated, it gives CASSLFGQGRSYGYTF.

CDR3 in amino acids: CASSYRAPDEKLFF. The CDR3 coding sequence is TGTGCCAGTAGTTACAGGGCCCCGGATGAAAAACTGTTTTTT. The chain carries TRBV19 and TRBJ1-4; D perhaps matches TRBD1 (6 bases). Trimming removed 5 bases at V and 6 bases at J, with 13 bases between. This CDR3 has 14 residues. Germline V gives CDR1 LNHDA, CDR2 SQIVND (reference sequence).

V and J are TRBV28 and TRBJ2-7; TRBD2 matches at 9 bases. The CDR3 consists of 17 residues. Germline-derived CDR1 and CDR2 are MDHEN and SYDVKM. V lost 7 bases and J lost 3; bases outside the gene matches: 16. CDR3 sequence reads: CASNPLRRRGGNYEQYF. DNA for the CDR3: TGTGCCAGCAACCCTCTCCGGCGGCGGGGGGGCAACTACGAGCAGTACTTC.

The rearrangement uses TRBV7-9 and TRBJ1-3; D call uncertain. Germline V lookup: CDR1 SEHNR, CDR2 FQNEAQ (reference sequence). This CDR3 has 15 residues. Trimming stripped 5 bases from V and 1 base from J, with 12 bases between. CDR3: CASSPSRRSGNTIYF. DNA of the CDR3: TGTGCCAGCAGCCCTTCCCGGCGGTCTGGAAACACCATATATTTT.

V usage is TRBV2 and J usage is TRBJ2-2; 8 bases agree with TRBD1. After removal of 3 bases from V and 4 bases from J, the junction contained 4 bases not matched to a gene. There are 15 residues in the CDR3. In germline, CDR1 is SNHLY, CDR2 FYNNEI. In DNA form, the CDR3 reads TGTGCCAGCAGTGAGGGCAGGGGGCGCACCGGGGAGCTGTTTTTT. This codes for CASSEGRGRTGELFF.

The chain links TRBV5-1 to TRBJ1-2; TRBD1 might be the D (5 bases). Trimming took 2 bases from V and 7 from J, leaving 18 bases between them. Germline CDR1 is SGHRS and CDR2 is YFSETQ. The CDR3 runs to 15 residues. CDR3 residues: CASSLGQGTPRGYTF. As DNA, the CDR3 is TGCGCCAGCAGCTTAGGGCAGGGAACTCCCCGTGGCTACACCTTC.

The V and J genes are TRBV19 and TRBJ1-1; D is unresolved. Germline CDR1 LNHDA, CDR2 SQIVND (reference sequence). This CDR3 has 14 residues. Trimming stripped 3 bases from V and 3 bases from J, with 11 bases between. CDR3 residues: CASSIPGLHTEAFF. The CDR3 bases are TGTGCCAGTAGTATTCCGGGTCTGCACACTGAAGCTTTCTTT.

CDR3 DNA sequence: TGCGCCAGCAGCCATGGGACTAGCGGGGGCAGTGGGGAGACCCAGTACTTC. This encodes CASSHGTSGGSGETQYF. This chain connects TRBV4-1 to TRBJ2-5; the match to TRBD2 covers 14 bases. The CDR3 contains 17 residues. V lost 3 bases and J lost 5; bases outside the gene matches: 8. Germline V gives CDR1 MGHRA, CDR2 YSYEKL.

The J gene is TRBJ2-1, the V gene TRBV5-1; TRBD2 matches at 8 bases. Germline CDR1 is SGHRS and CDR2 is YFSETQ. J gave up 15 bases and V 2 bases, and 7 bases lay outside the gene matches. The CDR3 extends over 12 amino acids. Written as DNA, the CDR3 is TGCGCCAGCAGCTTTTTAAGCGGGGGTTGGTTCTTC. Translating it yields CASSFLSGGWFF. Together with reference TRBV5-1 and TRBJ2-1, the CDR3 gives the full variable domain: KAGVTQTPRYLIKTRGQQVTLSCSPISGHRSVSWYQQTPGQGLQFLFEYFSETQRNKGNFPGRFSGRQFSNSRSEMNVSTLELGDSALYLCASSFLSGGWFFGPGTRLTVL.

A single count supports this clone. V usage is TRBV28 and J usage is TRBJ1-3, with D unresolved. Trimming took off 6 bases at V and 0 bases at J, with 9 bases between the two ends. CDR1 MDHEN and CDR2 SYDVKM come from the germline V gene. This CDR3 spans 14 amino acids. CDR3 sequence: CASSRVTSGNTIYF. The CDR3 coding sequence is TGTGCCAGCAGCCGGGTGACCTCTGGAAACACCATATATTTT.

This clone was counted only a few times. The rearrangement uses TRBV5-4 and TRBJ2-7; D possibly corresponds to TRBD2 (5 bases). V was shortened by 4 bases and J by 2 bases, with 16 bases between the two germline ends. Germline CDR1 SGHNT, CDR2 YYREEE (reference sequence). CDR3 size: 15 residues. The CDR3 sequence is CASSPPGIGTYEQYF. In DNA form, the CDR3 reads TGTGCCAGCAGCCCACCCGGGATCGGTACCTACGAGCAGTACTTC.

By its share, this clone is medium-sized. The DNA for the CDR3 is TGTGCCAGCAGCTCTTTCACAGGGTCCCACGAGCAGTACTTC. Protein product: CASSSFTGSHEQYF. The gene calls are TRBV11-2 and TRBJ2-7; tentative D call: TRBD1 (6 bases). CDR1 SGHAT and CDR2 FQNNGV come from the germline V gene. CDR3 length: 14 residues. V lost 4 bases and J 5 bases, leaving 15 bases between the germline ends.

J is TRBJ1-2 and V is TRBV6-1, with a tentative D call TRBD1 (6 bases). The CDR3 contains 15 residues. CDR1 is MNHNS and CDR2 is SASEGT in the germline V gene. V was pared by 1 base and J by 2 bases, with 11 bases between. DNA of the CDR3: TGTGCCAGCAGTGAAGGGCAGGGGTTCAACTATGGCTACACCTTC. This encodes CASSEGQGFNYGYTF.

This rearrangement joins TRBV2 to TRBJ1-1, with D maybe TRBD1 (6 bases). Germline loops: CDR1 SNHLY, CDR2 FYNNEI. V gave up 1 base and J gave up 8 bases, with 14 bases separating them. There are 14 residues in the CDR3. CDR3 region: CASSEVLGGGEAFF. The DNA of the CDR3 is TGTGCCAGCAGTGAAGTCCTTGGGGGGGGCGAAGCTTTCTTT.

The rearrangement uses TRBV6-5 and TRBJ2-3; D is possibly TRBD2 (7 bases). Germline V CDR1 and CDR2: MNHEY, SVGAGI. V lost 0 bases and J 7 bases, leaving 17 bases between the germline ends. CDR3 length: 16 amino acids. CDR3 loop: CASSYSSGGALYTQYF. The CDR3 coding sequence is TGTGCCAGCAGTTACTCGAGTGGGGGGGCCTTGTATACGCAGTATTTT.

The DNA of the CDR3 is TGTGCCATCAGTGGAGTCCTGGAGCATAGCAATCAGCCCCAGCATTTT. Protein sequence: CAISGVLEHSNQPQHF. The chain joins TRBV10-3 to TRBJ1-5, with D unresolved. CDR3 length: 16 amino acids. Germline assignment: CDR1 ENHRY and CDR2 SYGVKD. V was clipped by 4 bases and J by 0 bases, with 13 bases between them.

V usage is TRBV27 and J usage is TRBJ2-2; D possibly corresponds to TRBD2 (5 bases). Trimming cost V 0 bases and J 5 bases, with 16 bases left between them. From germline, CDR1 is MNHEY and CDR2 SMNVEV (reference sequence). The CDR3 length is 17 residues. The CDR3 loop reads CASSLSDSRAWTGELFF. The CDR3 bases are TGTGCCAGCAGTTTATCGGACTCTCGGGCGTGGACCGGGGAGCTGTTTTTT.

The V call is TRBV7-9, the J call TRBJ2-7; D gene uncertain. CDR1 and CDR2 from the germline V gene are SEHNR and FQNEAQ (reference sequence). Between the trimmed V and J ends, which lost 5 bases and 1 base, there was a span of 12 bases. This CDR3 is 14 amino acids long. CDR3: CASSLAAGSYEQYF. The DNA for the CDR3 is TGTGCCAGCAGCCTCGCCGCCGGTTCCTACGAGCAGTACTTC.

The table lists this clone with a few counts. The J gene is TRBJ2-2, the V gene TRBV9; D gene ambiguous. Trimming removed 0 bases from V and 0 bases from J, with 9 bases in between. Germline lookup yields CDR1 SGDLS and CDR2 YYNGEE. The CDR3 runs to 16 residues. The CDR3 sequence: CASSVDVAPNTGELFF. In DNA, the CDR3 is TGTGCCAGCAGCGTAGATGTGGCCCCGAACACCGGGGAGCTGTTTTTT.

The chain recombines TRBV6-5 with TRBJ2-3, with 9 bases that match TRBD1. Trimming removed 4 bases from V and 3 bases from J; junction bases left unmatched: 5. CDR3 length equals 15 residues. CDR1 and CDR2 (germline): MNHEY, SVGAGI. CDR3 amino acids: CASSSGTGITDTQYF. The CDR3 nucleotides are TGTGCCAGCAGTTCCGGGACAGGGATTACAGATACGCAGTATTTT.

The chain recombines TRBV4-1 with TRBJ2-7; no clear D gene. Trimming cost V 0 bases and J 3 bases, with 9 bases left between them. The germline V gene encodes CDR1 MGHRA and CDR2 YSYEKL. The CDR3 contains 14 residues. The CDR3 DNA is TGCGCCAGCAGCCAAGAGTCACAGTACTACGAGCAGTACTTC. It specifies CASSQESQYYEQYF.

This chain uses TRBV27 with TRBJ2-1, with D perhaps TRBD1 (5 bases). V was shortened by 0 bases and J by 2 bases, with 8 bases between the two germline ends. The CDR3 runs 15 residues. CDR1 and CDR2 from the germline V gene are MNHEY and SMNVEV (reference sequence). CDR3 loop: CASSLSDNPYNEQFF. As DNA, the CDR3 is TGTGCCAGCAGTTTATCGGACAACCCCTACAATGAGCAGTTCTTC.

V and J are TRBV13 and TRBJ1-3, with 7 bases identical to TRBD1. The CDR3 contains 16 residues. J gave up 0 bases and V 5 bases, and 7 bases lay outside the gene matches. The germline V gene encodes CDR1 PRHDT and CDR2 FYEKMQ (reference sequence). The CDR3: CASSLLGQFSGNTIYF. The CDR3 DNA follows: TGTGCCAGCAGCCTATTGGGACAGTTCTCTGGAAACACCATATATTTT. The variable domain in full, with the rest retrieved from reference TRBV13 and TRBJ1-3, is AAGVIQSPRHLIKEKRETATLKCYPIPRHDTVYWYQQGPGQDPQFLISFYEKMQSDKGSIPDRFSAQQFSDYHSELNMSSLELGDSALYFCASSLLGQFSGNTIYFGEGSWLTVV.

This clone was seen a handful of times. The rearrangement uses TRBV19 and TRBJ2-1; D uncertain. The V end lost 7 bases, the J end lost 4 bases, and 11 bases lay between the germline ends. Per the germline V gene, CDR1 is LNHDA and CDR2 is SQIVND (reference sequence). CDR3 size: 13 residues. This CDR3 reads CASTPRSYNEQFF. In DNA, the CDR3 is TGTGCCAGTACTCCCCGGTCTTACAATGAGCAGTTCTTC.

This chain joins TRBV6-5 and TRBJ2-2, with a weak D call TRBD1 (5 bases). V lost 9 bases and J 1 base, leaving 12 bases between the germline ends. The CDR3 is 14 amino acids. Germline V gene sequence: CDR1 MNHEY, CDR2 SVGAGI. In DNA form, the CDR3 reads TGTGCCAGTGCGTGGCAGGGGAACACCGGGGAGCTGTTTTTT. Its protein is CASAWQGNTGELFF.

The genes are TRBV6-5 and TRBJ1-5, with 8 positions matching TRBD1. Germline trimming cut 4 bases from V and 7 bases from J; bases unmatched to any gene: 9. The germline CDR1 and CDR2 sequences are MNHEY and SVGAGI. There are 15 residues in the CDR3. CDR3 protein: CASSSRTGRGQPQHF. For the CDR3, the DNA is TGTGCCAGCAGTTCTCGGACAGGGAGGGGGCAGCCCCAGCATTTT.

This clone showed up just once. The rearrangement links TRBV27 to TRBJ2-3; 8 nucleotides line up with TRBD2. CDR1 MNHEY and CDR2 SMNVEV come from the germline V gene (reference sequence). The ends lost 5 bases at V and 0 bases at J; junction bases unmatched: 7. The CDR3 sequence is 16 residues long. CDR3 DNA sequence: TGTGCCAGCAGTCGCTATATAGCGGGAAGCACAGATACGCAGTATTTT. This gives the protein CASSRYIAGSTDTQYF.

The chain couples TRBV19 to TRBJ1-2; D gene uncertain. Germline V gene data show CDR1 as LNHDA and CDR2 as SQIVND (reference sequence). CDR3 length: 15 amino acids. V lost 1 base and J lost 4, with 13 bases in between. The CDR3 is CASSIGGTIFYGYTF. For the CDR3, the DNA is TGTGCCAGTAGTATAGGAGGTACTATCTTCTATGGCTACACCTTC.

This clone came up a few times. The V gene is TRBV7-8, the J gene TRBJ1-5, with TRBD1 matching 8 bases. CDR3 size: 14 residues. The trim removed 5 bases at V and 2 bases at J, leaving 2 bases unmatched. Germline assignment: CDR1 SGHVS and CDR2 FQNEAQ. DNA for the CDR3: TGTGCCAGCAGCGCGGACAGGGGCAATCAGCCCCAGCATTTT. Protein product: CASSADRGNQPQHF.